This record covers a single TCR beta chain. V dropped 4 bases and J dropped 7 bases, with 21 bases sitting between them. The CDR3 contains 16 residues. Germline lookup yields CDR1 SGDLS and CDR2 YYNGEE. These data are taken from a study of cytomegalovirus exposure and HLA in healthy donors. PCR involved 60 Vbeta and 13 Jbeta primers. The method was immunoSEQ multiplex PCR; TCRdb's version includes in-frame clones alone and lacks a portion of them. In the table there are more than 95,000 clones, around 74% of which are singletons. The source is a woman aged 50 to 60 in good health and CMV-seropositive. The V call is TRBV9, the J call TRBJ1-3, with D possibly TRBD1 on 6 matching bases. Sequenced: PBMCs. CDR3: CASSQNLKQGGNTIYF. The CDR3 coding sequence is TGTGCCAGCAGCCAGAACCTAAAACAGGGAGGGAACACCATATATTTT.